This T cell receptor (beta chain) was captured by sequencing in a study of shared clonotypes between healthy human individuals. Study-wide findings and caveats: Tissue TCR repertoires likely differ from these blood-only repertoires.

Repertoires were generated with immunoSEQ multiplex PCR, while TCRdb's copy carries only in-frame clones and drops some. Among about 680,000 clones listed, about 80% were seen once. Worth noting for this clone: Its target is unknown.

The V and J ends lost 6 bases and 4 bases respectively, with 10 bases between them. This CDR3 is built from 11 residues. The germline gives CDR1 DFQATT, CDR2 SNEGSKA (reference sequence). The sequenced sample consisted of memory CD4+ T cells sorted from blood. The sample's subset: CD45RA-negative fraction. The chain recombines TRBV20-1 with TRBJ2-7, with D hard to call. The sequence came from a woman in her twenties or thirties in good health. CDR3 protein: CSAPNDYEQYF. CDR3 nucleotides: TGCAGTGCACCTAACGATTACGAGCAGTACTTC.